A single sample is the source of the 19 T cell receptor beta chains below, sequenced in a study of Graves' ophthalmopathy and Graves' hyperthyroidism. For repertoire sequencing, the TCR beta CDR3 regions were amplified from RNA transcripts. Amplification began with first-round RT-PCR using HTBI primers, then second-round multiplex PCR was performed. Via MiXCR, TCRdb re-called the multiplex PCR reads, giving one row per CDR3 protein. This table has some 350,000 distinct CDR3 sequences, about 18% appearing once. The specimen sequenced was peripheral blood. These receptors were collected from an adult woman with stable Graves' hyperthyroidism.

The rearrangement joins TRBV7-9 to TRBJ2-7; no definite D call. The CDR3 runs 14 residues. Deletions cut 0 bases from V and 10 bases from J, with 16 bases between. The germline V gene encodes CDR1 SEHNR and CDR2 FQNEAQ (reference sequence). The CDR3 DNA follows: TGTGCCAGCAGCTTAGCCGGCAACCCCTCCGGCCAGTACTTC. It codes for CASSLAGNPSGQYF. Drawing the rest from reference TRBV7-9 and TRBJ2-7, the complete variable domain is DTGVSQNPRHKITKRGQNVTFRCDPISEHNRLYWYRQTLGQGPEFLTYFQNEAQLEKSRLLSDRFSAERPKGSFSTLEIQRTEQGDSAMYLCASSLAGNPSGQYFGPGTRLTVT.

The chain links TRBV20-1 to TRBJ2-7; TRBD1 is a possible D gene (6 bases). Germline CDR1 DFQATT, CDR2 SNEGSKA (reference sequence). The CDR3 consists of 12 residues. CDR3: CRVGGHSYEQYF. CDR3 DNA sequence: TGCAGGGTAGGGGGACACTCCTACGAGCAGTACTTC.

This clonotype was observed at least ten times. J is TRBJ2-7 and V is TRBV12-3 or TRBV12-4; 9 bases are shared with TRBD2. The V gene end was trimmed by 6 bases and the J gene end by 4 bases; junction bases not matched to a gene: 4. The CDR3 runs to 13 residues. The CDR3 is CASSRGLAYEQYF. CDR3 bases: TGTGCCAGCAGCCGGGGACTAGCTTACGAGCAGTACTTC.

The table lists this clonotype with many counts. V usage is TRBV7-2 and J usage is TRBJ2-5; 9 nucleotides match TRBD2. The CDR3 covers 15 residues. CDR1 and CDR2 (germline): SGHTA, FQGNSA. V shed 1 base and J 5 bases; nucleotides not matched to a gene: 5. CDR3 residues: CASSLEGTSLETQYF. The DNA for the CDR3 is TGTGCCAGCAGCTTAGAAGGGACTAGCTTGGAGACCCAGTACTTC.

This clonotype has at least ten counts. This chain joins TRBV7-2 and TRBJ2-7, with D unclear. Germline loops: CDR1 SGHTA, CDR2 FQGNSA. This CDR3 is built from 16 residues. Trimming stripped 1 base from V and 7 bases from J, with 20 bases between. The CDR3 nucleotides are TGTGCCAGCAGCTTAGGGGTGGCCTTCACGGCCTTGGAGCAGTACTTC. Encoded protein: CASSLGVAFTALEQYF.

There are many counts of this clonotype. The limits of the CDR3 on the DNA are not certain, so only TCRdb's listed CDR3 is given. The chain recombines TRBV18 with TRBJ2-5. In germline, CDR1 is KGHSH, CDR2 LQKENI. The CDR3 adds up to 14 amino acids, both ends counted. The CDR3 loop is CASSPSLRQETQYF.

This clonotype was seen repeatedly, ten times or more. The V and J genes are TRBV7-2 and TRBJ2-7, with D perhaps matching TRBD1 (5 bases). CDR3 size: 15 residues. Germline values: CDR1 SGHTA, CDR2 FQGNSA. The V gene lost 5 bases and the J gene lost 0 bases, with 14 bases spanning the gap. In DNA, the CDR3 is TGTGCCAGCAGCGCAGACAGTGGTTTCTCCTACGAGCAGTACTTC. Translated: CASSADSGFSYEQYF.

This clonotype was seen many times. The rearrangement links TRBV28 to TRBJ2-2; possibly TRBD1 for D (5 bases). The CDR3 is 13 amino acids. The V end was cut by 8 bases, the J end by 2 bases, with 9 bases between. CDR1 MDHEN and CDR2 SYDVKM come from the germline V gene. Here the CDR3 reads CASPDTNTGELFF. CDR3 DNA: TGTGCCAGCCCGGACACCAACACCGGGGAGCTGTTTTTT.

This clonotype has a count of ten or more. The chain uses TRBV28 and TRBJ2-5; weak D call: TRBD1 (5 bases). Trimming stripped 4 bases from V and 2 bases from J, with 17 bases between. The CDR3 loop spans 16 amino acids. Germline V gene data show CDR1 as MDHEN and CDR2 as SYDVKM. The CDR3 reads CASSSTTGARQETQYF. CDR3 bases: TGTGCCAGCAGTTCTACAACAGGCGCTAGACAAGAGACCCAGTACTTC. Full variable domain (remainder filled in from reference TRBV28 and TRBJ2-5): DVKVTQSSRYLVKRTGEKVFLECVQDMDHENMFWYRQDPGLGLRLIYFSYDVKMKEKGDIPEGYSVSREKKERFSLILESASTNQTSMYLCASSSTTGARQETQYFGPGTRLLVL.

Ten or more counts support this clonotype. The chain has TRBV7-9 and TRBJ2-7; possibly TRBD1 for D (6 bases). The CDR3 has 14 amino acids. Germline V gene data show CDR1 as SEHNR and CDR2 as FQNEAQ (reference sequence). V lost 5 bases and J lost 3, with 14 bases in between. CDR3 sequence reads: CASSPPGHYYEQYF. Written as DNA, the CDR3 is TGTGCCAGCAGCCCACCGGGACACTACTACGAGCAGTACTTC.

This clonotype was counted ten times or more. The gene calls are TRBV29-1 and TRBJ2-5; D is possibly TRBD1 (5 bases). The CDR3 loop spans 12 amino acids. Germline V gives CDR1 SQVTM, CDR2 ANQGSEA. Trimming removed 4 bases at V and 3 bases at J, with 9 bases between. CDR3 protein: CSVVSGKETQYF. The CDR3 DNA sequence: TGCAGCGTTGTGTCAGGGAAAGAGACCCAGTACTTC.

This clonotype was recorded at least ten times. The J gene is TRBJ2-7, the V gene TRBV27; TRBD1 matches at 7 bases. CDR1 MNHEY and CDR2 SMNVEV come from the germline V gene (reference sequence). This CDR3 is built from 14 residues. The J segment lost 0 bases and the V segment lost 5 bases, leaving 4 bases of the junction unmatched. CDR3 bases: TGTGCCAGCAGTCTACAGGGGAGCTCCTACGAGCAGTACTTC. It codes for CASSLQGSSYEQYF.

This clonotype was counted between two and nine times. The rearrangement uses TRBV9 and TRBJ2-2; a possible D gene is TRBD1 (6 bases). CDR1 is SGDLS, CDR2 YYNGEE, per germline. V lost 3 bases and J 2 bases, leaving 11 bases between the germline ends. The CDR3 extends over 15 amino acids. CDR3 in amino acids: CASSGRTVNTGELFF. The DNA of the CDR3 is TGTGCCAGCAGCGGGCGGACAGTTAACACCGGGGAGCTGTTTTTT.

The chain carries TRBV18 and TRBJ1-1, with a tentative D call TRBD1 (5 bases). V lost 2 bases and J 11 bases, leaving 18 bases between the germline ends. CDR1 KGHSH and CDR2 LQKENI come from the germline V gene. The CDR3 runs 14 residues. The DNA for the CDR3 is TGTGCCAGCTCACCATTCGGACGGGGGATGGATGCTTTCTTT. As protein: CASSPFGRGMDAFF.

This clonotype came up a few times. The chain combines TRBV4-3 with TRBJ1-2, with D perhaps matching TRBD1 (5 bases). CDR1 is LGHNA, CDR2 YSLEER, per germline. V lost 0 bases, J lost 5 bases, and 19 bases lay in between. The CDR3 has 17 residues. For the CDR3, the DNA is TGCGCCAGCAGCCAAGATAGGTTCCGGCCCGGGGGGTATGGCTACACCTTC. Residues: CASSQDRFRPGGYGYTF.

The V gene is TRBV11-1, the J gene TRBJ2-7, with D unclear. The CDR3 is made up of 12 amino acids. The V gene lost 4 bases and the J gene lost 5 bases, with 9 bases spanning the gap. Germline CDR1 SGHAT, CDR2 FQDESV (reference sequence). Here the CDR3 reads CASSSNGNEQYF. CDR3 nucleotides: TGTGCCAGCAGCTCCAACGGTAACGAGCAGTACTTC.

There are many counts of this clonotype. The chain has TRBV12-3 or TRBV12-4 and TRBJ2-2, with 10 bases fitting TRBD1. The CDR3 is made up of 16 amino acids. Unmatched junction bases numbered 5, after V lost 2 bases and J lost 5 bases. The CDR3 region is CASSLRDRGLTGELFF. Written as DNA, the CDR3 is TGTGCCAGCAGTTTACGGGACAGGGGCCTTACCGGGGAGCTGTTTTTT.

This clonotype was seen more than once but under ten times. The chain employs TRBV4-2 and TRBJ1-6, with D hard to call. The V and J ends lost 5 bases and 12 bases respectively, with 11 bases between them. Per the germline V gene, CDR1 is LGHNA and CDR2 is YNFKEQ. The CDR3 totals 12 residues. The CDR3 DNA sequence: TGTGCCAGCAGCGATACCGCGGTACCCCTCCACTTT. Translating it yields CASSDTAVPLHF.

The chain couples TRBV12-3 or TRBV12-4 to TRBJ2-5, with 7 bases lining up with TRBD1. This CDR3 has 14 amino acids. Trimming cost V 6 bases and J 4 bases; bases outside gene matches: 8. The CDR3 DNA reads TGTGCCAGCAGCACCCACCGGGACAGAGAGACCCAGTACTTC. It specifies CASSTHRDRETQYF.